This TCR beta chain was obtained from a study of Graves' ophthalmopathy and Graves' hyperthyroidism. This clonotype showed up many times. The CDR3 consists of 14 residues. The V and J ends lost 3 bases and 1 base, in that order; junction bases with no gene match: 5. The germline V gene encodes CDR1 DFQATT and CDR2 SNEGSKA (reference sequence). As the template, RNA transcripts were used to amplify TCR beta CDR3 regions. Following a first-round RT-PCR that used HTBI primers, a second-round multiplex PCR was carried out. From the multiplex PCR reads, TCRdb called clonotypes with MiXCR, one entry per CDR3 protein. Counted here are some 150,000 distinct CDR3 sequences, around two fifths occurring once; the ten biggest clones make up about 8.2%.

The sample taken for sequencing was peripheral blood. The rearrangement joins TRBV20-1 to TRBJ2-5; 7 bases align to TRBD2. The source is a man aged 25 to 40 with Graves' ophthalmopathy. CDR3: CSASWRGSQETQYF. The CDR3 DNA is TGCAGTGCTAGTTGGCGGGGGAGCCAAGAGACCCAGTACTTC.